The clone carrying this T cell receptor beta chain showed up just a few times. This sample stems from a study of human CD4 T cells and Enterobacteriaceae. Overall study context: E. coli, K. pneumoniae, E. aerogenes, S. flexneri, S. sonnei, S. typhimurium, S. aureus were stimuli.

Study-level results: Clonotypes shared across Enterobacteriaceae cultures were 26-49% of unique rearrangements.

The data were produced by immunoSEQ multiplex PCR, yet TCRdb's version contains in-frame clones alone and is incomplete. The sample holds some 810 clones, approximately 46% seen once. Proliferating activated T cells were sorted by FACS as CFSE-low CD25+ ICOS+ after about 6-7 days. Memory CD4+ T cells were CFSE-labeled and cultured 2:1 with antigen-pulsed autologous monocytes. Memory CD4+ T cells were sorted as all CD4+ cells except CD45RA+CCR7+CD95- naive cells, over 98% pure. Sorted cells lacked CD8+, CD14+, CD16+, CD56+, CD19+ and CD25-bright cells. Bacteria were added at 1.5 to 2 per monocyte; M. tuberculosis lysate at 3 ug/ml. The sequence derives from a human donor in good health. Sequencing was done on a sample of bacteria-reactive CD4+ T cells grown in culture. Specified subset: CFSE-low proliferating memory CD4 T cells sorted after in vitro stimulation with a heat-inactivated bacterium or M. tuberculosis lysate.

The CDR3 loop reads CASGLDAGANTEAFF. In nucleotides, the CDR3 is TGTGCTAGTGGTTTGGATGCGGGCGCTAACACTGAAGCTTTCTTT. The rearrangement uses TRBV12-5 and TRBJ1-1; D not resolved. Germline-derived CDR1 and CDR2 are LGHNT and FRNRAP. The CDR3 has 15 amino acids. Trimming removed 1 base at V and 2 bases at J, with 11 bases between.